Shown below are 18 T cell receptor beta chains from a single sample sequenced in a study of Graves' ophthalmopathy and Graves' hyperthyroidism. Amplified material comprised TCR beta CDR3 regions derived from RNA transcripts. RT-PCR in the first round used HTBI primers; a second-round multiplex PCR followed. In TCRdb, the multiplex PCR reads were re-called with MiXCR into one record per CDR3 protein. The table includes 350,000 to 450,000 distinct CDR3 sequences, about 21% detected once. Sequencing used peripheral blood. The receptors were gathered from a woman aged 18-29 years with stable Graves' hyperthyroidism.

This clonotype was recorded at least ten times. The chain combines TRBV7-8 with TRBJ2-3; 7 nucleotides line up with TRBD1. V lost 6 bases to trimming and J lost 6 bases; unmatched junction nucleotides: 12. The CDR3 totals 15 residues. CDR1 is SGHVS, CDR2 FQNEAQ, per germline. CDR3 residues: CASRKTGATPDTQYF. CDR3 in DNA: TGTGCCAGCAGGAAAACAGGGGCGACCCCGGATACGCAGTATTTT. The variable domain in full, completed from reference TRBV7-8 and TRBJ2-3, reads GAGVSQSPRYKVAKRGQDVALRCDPISGHVSLFWYQQALGQGPEFLTYFQNEAQLDKSGLPSDRFFAERPEGSVSTLKIQRTQQEDSAVYLCASRKTGATPDTQYFGPGTRLTVL.

This clonotype was detected a few times. The J gene is TRBJ1-1, the V gene TRBV29-1, with D possibly TRBD1 on 6 matching bases. Germline CDR1 SQVTM, CDR2 ANQGSEA. This CDR3 contains 13 residues. Trimming cost V 4 bases and J 3 bases, with 12 bases left between them. The CDR3 sequence: CSVARTDDTEAFF. Written as DNA, the CDR3 is TGCAGCGTTGCCCGGACAGACGACACTGAAGCTTTCTTT.

This clonotype showed up just a few times. The chain uses TRBV30 and TRBJ1-2; tentatively, D is TRBD1 (5 bases). CDR3 length equals 13 residues. The V gene's germline CDR1 is GTSNPN and CDR2 SVGIG (reference sequence). V lost 3 bases and J lost 3, with 11 bases in between. CDR3 protein: CAWSPDTHYGYTF. The CDR3, as DNA: TGTGCCTGGAGCCCGGACACCCACTATGGCTACACCTTC.

The sample holds a few counts of this clonotype. The rearrangement uses TRBV12-3 or TRBV12-4 and TRBJ1-2; 9 nucleotides match TRBD1. The CDR3 loop spans 12 amino acids. Losses at the gene ends were 7 bases for V and 7 bases for J; bases not matched to a gene: 4. The CDR3 loop is CASTDRGAGYTF. Written as DNA, the CDR3 is TGTGCCAGCACGGACAGGGGTGCTGGCTACACCTTC.

This clonotype appeared a few times. J is TRBJ2-1 and V is TRBV29-1; 11 bases map to TRBD2. The junction had 5 bases not matched to a gene; V was cut back by 0 bases and J by 4 bases. CDR3 length equals 16 residues. The V gene's germline CDR1 is SQVTM and CDR2 ANQGSEA. CDR3 in DNA: TGCAGCGTTGAAGATCCCGGGACTAGCGGATACAATGAGCAGTTCTTC. It yields the protein CSVEDPGTSGYNEQFF.

This clonotype came up many times. The rearrangement links TRBV5-1 to TRBJ1-6; TRBD1 matches 10 bases. This CDR3 has 19 amino acids. The V gene's germline CDR1 is SGHRS and CDR2 YFSETQ. Germline trimming cut 4 bases from V and 6 bases from J; bases unmatched to any gene: 16. The CDR3 reads CASSPRDRGEDGANSPLHF. CDR3 nucleotides: TGCGCCAGCAGCCCCCGGGACAGGGGCGAAGACGGGGCTAATTCACCCCTCCACTTT.

At least ten counts were recorded for this clonotype. The chain joins TRBV24-1 to TRBJ2-2; 10 bases map to TRBD1. The CDR3 has 16 residues. Trimming at V came to 6 bases and at J to 5 bases, leaving 8 bases not matched to a gene. The germline V gene encodes CDR1 KGHDR and CDR2 SFDVKD. CDR3 in amino acids: CATSREGTGVTGELFF. In nucleotides, the CDR3 is TGTGCCACCAGTAGAGAAGGGACAGGGGTTACCGGGGAGCTGTTTTTT.

The rearrangement uses TRBV3-1 and TRBJ2-6; 14 positions agree with TRBD2. The CDR3 has 19 residues. J was trimmed by 0 bases and V by 1 base; bases with no gene match: 2. CDR1 is LGHDT, CDR2 YNNKEL, per germline (reference sequence). The CDR3 is CASSQAGLAGVSGANVLTF. The CDR3 coding sequence is TGTGCCAGCAGCCAAGCGGGACTAGCGGGAGTCTCTGGGGCCAACGTCCTGACTTTC.

This clonotype was counted at least ten times. The chain employs TRBV29-1 and TRBJ2-5; D is unclear. Germline V lookup: CDR1 SQVTM, CDR2 ANQGSEA. There are 11 residues in the CDR3. Trimming stripped 4 bases from V and 3 bases from J, with 6 bases between. DNA for the CDR3: TGCAGCGTTGGTCGGGAAGAGACCCAGTACTTC. The encoded protein is CSVGREETQYF.

This clonotype was recorded once. The chain uses TRBV6-1 and TRBJ2-7; D gene ambiguous. V lost 2 bases and J lost 0, with 8 bases in between. CDR3 length: 14 residues. Germline lookup yields CDR1 MNHNS and CDR2 SASEGT. The CDR3 DNA follows: TGTGCCAGCAGTGAACTCTCTGTCTCCTACGAGCAGTACTTC. Translation: CASSELSVSYEQYF.

This clonotype occurred many times. The CDR3 here is CASSEDLRAFF. In nucleotides, the CDR3 is TGTGCCAGCAGTGAGGATCTTCGAGCTTTCTTT. The chain carries TRBV2 and TRBJ1-1; no definite D call. The CDR3 extends over 11 amino acids. The germline V gene has CDR1 SNHLY and CDR2 FYNNEI. V was cut by 3 bases and J by 10 bases, with 9 bases left in between.

The table lists this clonotype with many counts. The V gene is TRBV28, the J gene TRBJ1-1; D remains ambiguous. Germline V CDR1 and CDR2: MDHEN, SYDVKM. The CDR3 runs to 14 residues. V was pared by 6 bases and J by 5 bases, with 16 bases between. The CDR3 DNA is TGTGCCAGCAGCCCCAGTTCCGATTATACTGAAGCTTTCTTT. Protein: CASSPSSDYTEAFF.

This clonotype was seen a few times. The rearrangement uses TRBV12-3 or TRBV12-4 and TRBJ2-7, with 8 positions matching TRBD1. CDR3 length equals 15 residues. With 2 bases clipped from V and 1 base from J, the junction kept 4 bases outside the gene matches. The CDR3 sequence is CASSLQGAYSYEQYF. DNA for the CDR3: TGTGCCAGCAGTTTACAGGGGGCCTATTCCTACGAGCAGTACTTC.

In this sample, this clonotype turned up many times. The chain recombines TRBV2 with TRBJ2-5, with D tentatively TRBD1 (5 bases). The CDR3 loop spans 14 amino acids. Germline CDR1 reads SNHLY; CDR2 reads FYNNEI. The V end was cut by 6 bases, the J end by 7 bases, with 18 bases between. The CDR3 spells CASRGLLGQGTQYF. The CDR3, as DNA: TGTGCCAGCAGGGGGTTGTTGGGGCAGGGGACCCAGTACTTC.

This clonotype was picked up a small number of times. This sequence joins TRBV6-1 and TRBJ1-2; D is uncertain. CDR3 size: 16 residues. Germline assignment: CDR1 MNHNS and CDR2 SASEGT. Trimming took 2 bases from V and 4 from J, leaving 17 bases between them. CDR3: CASSEYPDSHFYGYTF. The CDR3 DNA reads TGTGCCAGCAGTGAATACCCAGACTCTCATTTCTATGGCTACACCTTC.

This clonotype was detected ten times or more. The rearrangement joins TRBV6-1 to TRBJ1-5; 9 nucleotides match TRBD1. The germline CDR1 and CDR2 sequences are MNHNS and SASEGT. This CDR3 contains 14 residues. The junction had 7 bases not matched to a gene; V was cut back by 6 bases and J by 7 bases. The CDR3 loop is CASSSGTGSQPQHF. The DNA of the CDR3 is TGTGCCAGCAGCTCCGGGACAGGGTCCCAGCCCCAGCATTTT.

This clonotype was observed at least ten times. A single base separates this from a much larger clone, so it may be a read error. The conserved phenylalanine or tryptophan normally closing the CDR3 is absent here, so this likely arose from a read error. The rearrangement joins TRBV15 to TRBJ1-1; D unresolved. The V gene's germline CDR1 is LNHNV and CDR2 YYDKDF (reference sequence). V lost 0 bases and J lost 7, with 3 bases in between. The CDR3 is made up of 11 amino acids. In DNA form, the CDR3 reads TGTGCCACCAGCAGAGAGGGTGAAGCTTTCCTT. It codes for CATSREGEAFL.

This clonotype has a handful of counts. This chain uses TRBV14 with TRBJ2-2; perhaps TRBD2 as D (5 bases). Deletions cut 3 bases from V and 5 bases from J, with 10 bases between. Per germline, CDR1 SGHDN and CDR2 FVKESK. This CDR3 region has 14 residues. CDR3: CASSHGLGTGELFF. CDR3 bases: TGTGCCAGCAGCCACGGACTTGGGACCGGGGAGCTGTTTTTT. Together with reference TRBV14 and TRBJ2-2, the CDR3 gives the full variable domain: EAGVTQFPSHSVIEKGQTVTLRCDPISGHDNLYWYRRVMGKEIKFLLHFVKESKQDESGMPNNRFLAERTGGTYSTLKVQPAELEDSGVYFCASSHGLGTGELFFGEGSRLTVL.